This is a list of T cell receptor beta chains from one sample in a study of CD8+CD57+ T cells in acquired aplastic anemia. TCRdb fed the reads into MiXCR, producing one record per CDR3 protein. The sample records 400,000 to 450,000 distinct CDR3 sequences, 55% to 75% being singletons. The material sequenced was sorted CD4+, CD8+, or CD8+CD57+ T cells (not recorded which) from PBMCs. These TCRs come from a human donor in good health, serving as a control. The CDR3 runs from the conserved cysteine through the conserved F or W. A D gene is named only where the DNA matches it firmly. Only some rows state a clone size, as once, few, many or a class for expanded clones.

clone_size	v_call	d_call	j_call	cdr3_nt	cdr3_aa
.	TRBV7-9	.	TRBJ2-5	TGTGCCAGCAGCCTAAGGGGGGGGCAAACGACCCAGGACTTC	CASSLRGGQTTQDF
.	TRBV7-2	.	TRBJ2-1	TGTGCCAGCAGCTTTACAGGGTACGATCAGCCCCCCCATGAGCAGTTCTTC	CASSFTGYDQPPHEQFF
.	TRBV10-2	.	TRBJ1-2	TGCACCAGCAGCCAGAGAGACTATGGCTACACCTTC	CTSSQRDYGYTF
many	TRBV5-1	.	TRBJ1-2	TGCGCCAGCAGCTTGGTGAGCCCCGGTTTTAATTATGGCTACACCTTC	CASSLVSPGFNYGYTF
many	TRBV4-3	.	TRBJ2-1	TGCGCCAGCAGCCCGACACTTTCCTACAATGAGCAGTTCTTC	CASSPTLSYNEQFF
.	TRBV7-3	.	TRBJ1-1	TGTGCCAGCAGCTTTATCAGTACCTCTGGAGCTTTCTTT	CASSFISTSGAFF
.	TRBV7-2	.	TRBJ1-2	TGTGCCAGCAGCTTAGTGTCGGGGGGCGGTCATGGCTACACCTTC	CASSLVSGGGHGYTF
.	TRBV7-9	.	TRBJ1-1	TGTGCCAGCAGCGTTACCGGGACGGAAGCTTTCTTT	CASSVTGTEAFF
.	TRBV5-1	TRBD2	TRBJ2-1	TGCGCCAGCAGCCATGGTCACCTCACGGGGGGATACAATGAGCAGTTCTTC	CASSHGHLTGGYNEQFF
.	TRBV11-1	TRBD2	TRBJ2-4	TGTGCCAGCAGACCAGCGGGGGGGTCCAAAACCATTCAGTACTTC	CASRPAGGSKTIQYF
.	TRBV7-3	TRBD1	TRBJ1-6	TGTGCCAGCGCACAGGGGCATAATTCACCCCTCCACTTT	CASAQGHNSPLHF
many	TRBV5-1	TRBD1	TRBJ2-4	TGCGCCAGCAGCTTGGGGACAGGAAACATTCAGTACTTC	CASSLGTGNIQYF
few	TRBV30	.	TRBJ1-2	TGTGCCTGGAGTGTTACCAGAAGTATGGGCTACACCTTC	CAWSVTRSMGYTF
.	TRBV20-1	TRBD2	TRBJ2-3	TGCAGTGCTAGAACGGGGGGGGGGGCAAACACAGATACGCAGTATTTT	CSARTGGGANTDTQYF
.	TRBV2	TRBD2	TRBJ2-2	TGTGCCATCAGCCGGGAGGGCGGTAACACCGGGGAGCTGTTTTTT	CAISREGGNTGELFF
.	TRBV19	.	TRBJ1-1	TGTGGCAGTTTCGTCAGGGAGAACACTGAAGCTTTCTTT	CGSFVRENTEAFF
.	TRBV7-2	.	TRBJ1-6	TGTGCCAGCATCACAGCGTATAATTCACCCCTCCACTTT	CASITAYNSPLHF
.	TRBV2	TRBD1	TRBJ1-1	TGTGCCAGTTCCTCAGGGGGGGGCGGAATGAACACTGAAGCTTTCTTT	CASSSGGGGMNTEAFF
.	TRBV20-1	.	TRBJ2-1	TGCAGTGCTAGAGCTGGAAGCTCTGGGGGAGAGCAGTTCTTC	CSARAGSSGGEQFF
.	TRBV12-3/TRBV12-4	.	TRBJ2-2	TGTGCCAGCATTTTCGGACATACCGGGGAGCTGTTTTTT	CASIFGHTGELFF
.	TRBV12-3/TRBV12-4	TRBD2	TRBJ2-3	TGTGCCAGCAGCACACTAGCGGGCGTTTCCGATACGCAGTATTTT	CASSTLAGVSDTQYF
.	TRBV15	.	TRBJ2-1	TGTGCCACCAGGGGCGGGGACAACAGGGAGCAGTTCTTT	CATRGGDNREQFF
.	TRBV12-3/TRBV12-4	.	TRBJ2-7	TGTGCCAGCAGTTTAGGTGGGGGGCCATCCTACGAGCAGTACTTC	CASSLGGGPSYEQYF
many	TRBV7-2	TRBD2	TRBJ2-1	TGTGCCAGCATCTGGGGGGGGGGTTCCTACAATGAGCAGTTCTTC	CASIWGGGSYNEQFF
.	TRBV12-3/TRBV12-4	.	TRBJ2-7	TGTGCCAGCAGCCCGAGTAGTTTCTCCTACGAGCAGTACTTC	CASSPSSFSYEQYF
once	TRBV7-9	.	TRBJ1-2	TGTGCCAGCAGCCAAACGGGGGGCTTCACCGGGGAGCTGTTC	CASSQTGGFTGELF
.	TRBV19	.	TRBJ1-2	TGTGCCAGTAATGTAGGTGGGACGTCTGCTAACTATGGCTACACCTTC	CASNVGGTSANYGYTF
.	TRBV7-3	TRBD1	TRBJ2-3	TGTGCCAGCAGCTTAAGTGGACAGGGGGCGGTATCAGAAACGCAGTATTTT	CASSLSGQGAVSETQYF
many	TRBV6-2/TRBV6-3	.	TRBJ1-5	TGTGCCAGCAGACCCGGAACATTAAGTTGGCCCCAGCATTTT	CASRPGTLSWPQHF
many	TRBV20-1	.	TRBJ2-7	TGCAGTGCTTCACAGGGGAGGTACGAGCAGTACTTC	CSASQGRYEQYF
.	TRBV7-3	.	TRBJ2-7	TGTGCCAGCAGCAACGCGCGCTCCTACGAGCAGTACTTC	CASSNARSYEQYF
.	TRBV2	.	TRBJ2-1	TGTGCCAGCAGTGAAGAACACAATGAGCAGTTCTTC	CASSEEHNEQFF
.	TRBV7-2	TRBD1	TRBJ2-6	TGTGCCAGCAGCCCCGCGACAGGGGCCTCTGGGGCCAACGTCCTGACTTTC	CASSPATGASGANVLTF
many	TRBV7-8	.	TRBJ1-1	TGTGCCAGCACTCTCACGGGGGATAGGAACACTGAAGCTTTCTTT	CASTLTGDRNTEAFF
.	TRBV6-6	.	TRBJ1-3	TGTGCCAGCGGCCCCTCGAACTCTGGAAACACCATATATTTT	CASGPSNSGNTIYF
.	TRBV11-2	.	TRBJ2-7	TGTGCCAGCAGACGGGCCAGGCAGTCCTACGAGCAGTACTTC	CASRRARQSYEQYF
.	TRBV5-4	.	TRBJ2-7	TGTGCCACCAACTCACCCCAGCGAATATCCTACGAGCAGTACTTC	CATNSPQRISYEQYF
.	TRBV5-1	.	TRBJ2-2	TGCGCCAGCAGCCAAGGTGACTATGCCGAGGAGCTGTTTTTT	CASSQGDYAEELFF
.	TRBV9	TRBD2	TRBJ2-5	TGTGCCAGCAGCGGACAGCGGGAGGCCTCCTACGAGCACTTC	CASSGQREASYEHF
.	TRBV7-2	.	TRBJ1-1	TGTGCCAGCAGCAGAGGTTTGTTGACAGGACATGCCTACGCTTTCTTT	CASSRGLLTGHAYAFF
.	TRBV7-8	.	TRBJ1-6	TGTGCCAGCAGCCTTAGCGGGCGCTTGGGTACAGATACGCACTTT	CASSLSGRLGTDTHF
many	TRBV5-6	TRBD2	TRBJ2-1	TGTGCCAGCAGCCAAAGACTAGCGGGGGCCGACTACAATGAGCAGTTCTTC	CASSQRLAGADYNEQFF
many	TRBV3-1	TRBD1	TRBJ1-2	TGTGCCAGCAGCCTGACGGACAGGGGGCAAGGCTACACCTTC	CASSLTDRGQGYTF
.	TRBV7-2	.	TRBJ1-6	TGTGCCAGCAGCTTAGCGTTGGGTCTCCGTTCACCCCTCCACTTT	CASSLALGLRSPLHF
.	TRBV10-3	TRBD1	TRBJ1-2	TGTGCCATCAGTGAGCCTCCAGGATTGAGGGGGCTTTATGGCTACACCTTC	CAISEPPGLRGLYGYTF
.	TRBV5-1	.	TRBJ2-7	TGCGCCAGCAGGGTTCAGGGCAGAGGAACTATGCAGTACTTC	CASRVQGRGTMQYF
few	TRBV29-1	.	TRBJ1-3	TGCAGCGTTGGCGCTGGAAACACCATATATTTT	CSVGAGNTIYF
.	TRBV6-5	TRBD1	TRBJ1-2	TGTGCCAGCAGCCGTACCCGCTGGGACAGTTATGGCTACACCTTC	CASSRTRWDSYGYTF
many	TRBV7-9	TRBD1	TRBJ1-1	TGTGCCAGCAGCTCTCTCGCGGACAGGGGGCGTATGAACACTGAAGCTTTCTTT	CASSSLADRGRMNTEAFF
.	TRBV10-3	.	TRBJ2-4	TGTGCCATCAGGGACAGCTTAGCCAAAAACATTCAGTACTTC	CAIRDSLAKNIQYF
.	TRBV29-1	.	TRBJ2-3	TGCAGCGCGACAATAAACGAGGGTACGCAGTATTTT	CSATINEGTQYF
many	TRBV7-6	.	TRBJ1-5	TGTGCCAGCAGCTTACCTGGGGGGCCCCAGCATTTT	CASSLPGGPQHF
.	TRBV29-1	.	TRBJ1-6	TGCAGCGCCAGACAGCCCTATAATTCACCCCCCCTCTTT	CSARQPYNSPPLF
.	TRBV24-1	.	TRBJ2-1	TGTGCCACCAGTGAGATTGACTATGATGAGCAGTTCTTC	CATSEIDYDEQFF
.	TRBV7-2	.	TRBJ1-6	TGTGCCAGCAGCACCCGGGCCCAGGCCAGTGCACCCCTCCACTTT	CASSTRAQASAPLHF